This T cell receptor (beta chain) was observed in a study of T cell responses to AZD1222 COVID-19 vaccine (dated by TCRdb to the early 2020s). Study-level background: A total of 233 trial participants underwent TCR sequencing, of whom roughly 210 had received two doses of AZD1222 and around 26 had received two doses of the MenACWY control vaccine. Enrollment into the trials was organized by age into subgroups of 18-55, 56-69 and 70-plus years, and those subgroups contained roughly 150, 30 and 60 TCR-sequenced participants, respectively. On the study overall, not on this receptor specifically: CD4 TCRs associated with the vaccine covered the entire spike protein, and the dominant responses were in regions 160-218 and 743-854. Because no day 14 peak-response samples were available, the repertoires could be characterized only after the peak T cell response. The 56-69-year group was small, and its depth increase did not reach significance, likely because of low power. After two AZD1222 doses, spike-specific TCR breadth and depth were significantly higher than at day 0 and than in MenACWY recipients. Epitopes outside the regions mutated in the B.1.351 and B.1.1.7 variants were reportedly recognized by nearly half of the unique spike-specific TCRs. Conclusions about previously exposed vaccinees are limited because only six or seven AZD1222 recipients were SARS-CoV-2 seropositive at baseline. Participants were mostly white British, with more females than males. The authors suggested clonal diversity may have been underestimated.

Comment on this clone: Its antigen is unknown. No per-base quality is available; no much larger clone lies one base away.

Looking up the germline V gene yields CDR1 SGDLS and CDR2 YYNGEE. V and J are truncated by 0 bases and 4 bases respectively, leaving an intervening sequence of 16 bases. Spanning cysteine to phenylalanine, the CDR3 consists of 16 amino acids. Only the CDR3 region is kept as DNA, spanning 48 bases read in frame from base 1. The CDR3 regions of human TCRbeta chains were analyzed by immunosequencing. Concerning the study's data processing: TCRs in the repertoires were compared against a reference library of SARS-CoV-2-specific TCRs that had been generated with the MIRA antigen-specificity platform. Breadth was defined as the fraction of unique TCRs that were SARS-CoV-2-associated, and depth was defined as the fraction of total T cells that were SARS-CoV-2-associated. Using the MIRA data, each spike-specific TCR was assigned both to the spike region to which the TCR was reactive and to a CD4 or CD8 class. Log10-transformed breadth and depth values were compared by one-way ANOVA with Sidak's multiple comparisons tests. Sourced from immuneACCESS, this table was stored by TCRdb with only in-frame sequences that have V and J called. A share of the clones is absent; for the studies checked, an unresolved V gene accounts for under half, and the remainder has no known explanation. The DNA gave D and trimming, while V, J and clone size come from that table. Here the sample has 150,000 or so clones; approximately 89% occur a single time. Around 1.2% of the sample belongs to the ten largest clones.

The time point label corresponds to: about 28 days (+/-7) after the second vaccine dose. Because spike-specific TCR depth and breadth did not differ between the two schedules, AZD1222 recipients who got a second dose at roughly 4 weeks were pooled with those who got a second dose at roughly 12 weeks. The vaccinee samples were drawn from two UK trials, COV001 and COV002, one of which was a single-blind randomized controlled phase 2/3 trial testing AZD1222 (ChAdOx1 nCoV-19) in healthy adults. Trial participant PBMC samples were collected at day 0 and day 28 after the second dose for TCRbeta chain sequencing.

The rearranged chain carries TRBV9 and TRBJ2-5, with TRBD1 tentatively as D gene (6 bases match). The sample in question was peripheral blood, obtained 28 days after the second AZD1222 dose. This sequence originates from an adult who received the AZD1222 COVID-19 vaccine. The nucleotides read TGTGCCAGCAGCGTAGATGAGTGGGGGCGGGTAGAGACCCAGTACTTC. Its translation is CASSVDEWGRVETQYF.